These T cell receptor beta chains were read from a single sample in a study of shared clonotypes between healthy human individuals. Produced via immunoSEQ multiplex PCR; TCRdb's table is partial and in-frame only. Among 2,100,000 or so clones listed, approximately 94% were seen once. The specimen was naive CD4+ T cells sorted from blood. The receptors derive from a man aged 18 to 30 in good health. Both conserved end residues are part of each CDR3. Fields, in order: clone size, D gene, V gene, J gene, CDR3 DNA, CDR3 protein. A D gene is named only where the DNA matches it firmly. The size of a clone is reported for some rows only, either as once, few or many, or as a class for expanded clones.

-	-	TRBV5-1	TRBJ2-3	TGCGCCAGCAGCGAGCCGGGGGATACGCAGTATTTT	CASSEPGDTQYF
-	TRBD1	TRBV10-3	TRBJ2-5	TGTGCCATCAAACCGGGACAGGGGGAGACCCAGTACTTC	CAIKPGQGETQYF
once	-	TRBV7-9	TRBJ1-1	TGTGCCAGCAGCTCCTCCCCACAGACGGTGAACACTGAAGCTTTCTTT	CASSSSPQTVNTEAFF
-	-	TRBV30	TRBJ2-1	TGTGCCTGGAGTGTAGTCGGTCGGGGTGAGCAGTTCTTC	CAWSVVGRGEQFF
-	TRBD1	TRBV4-3	TRBJ2-5	TGCGCCAGCAGCCAGGGACAGGGGGACGGGGAGACCCAGTACTTC	CASSQGQGDGETQYF
-	-	TRBV30	TRBJ2-7	TGTGCCTGGAGCACCCCGGGGGGCATTACCTACGAGCAGTACTTC	CAWSTPGGITYEQYF
once	-	TRBV5-1	TRBJ1-3	TGCGCCAGCAGCCCGGGTTCCTCTGGAAACACCATATATTTT	CASSPGSSGNTIYF
-	-	TRBV6-1	TRBJ1-2	TGTGCCAGCAGTGAGGGTAAAGGCACTAACTATGGCTACACCTTC	CASSEGKGTNYGYTF
once	TRBD1	TRBV6-1	TRBJ2-5	TGTGCCAGCAGTGTGCTGGGACAGGCGGAGACCCAGTACTTC	CASSVLGQAETQYF
-	TRBD1	TRBV6-1	TRBJ1-6	TGTGCCAGCACCCTCGGACAGGGGGGTAATTCACCCCTCCACTTT	CASTLGQGGNSPLHF
once	TRBD1	TRBV28	TRBJ1-5	TGTGCCAGCAGTTTTGGACAGGGGGCAAGTCAGCCCCAGCATTTT	CASSFGQGASQPQHF
-	TRBD1	TRBV4-1	TRBJ2-5	TGCGCCAGCAGCCAAGTCCGGGACAGGAACCAAGAGACCCAGTACTTC	CASSQVRDRNQETQYF
once	TRBD1	TRBV14	TRBJ2-5	TGTGCCAGCAGCCAAGCTACAGGGGAAGAGACCCAGTACTTC	CASSQATGEETQYF
-	-	TRBV6-6	TRBJ1-2	TGTGCCAGCAGTTACGGCGAGGGGCGTCGAAACTATGGCTACACCTTC	CASSYGEGRRNYGYTF
-	-	TRBV9	TRBJ2-1	TGTGCCAGCAGCGCCGGCCGATTGGGAACGGGGGCAAACAATGAGCAGTTCTTC	CASSAGRLGTGANNEQFF
-	-	TRBV5-4	TRBJ2-5	TGTGCCAGCAGCTCCAGTATACAAGAGACCCAGTACTTC	CASSSSIQETQYF
-	-	TRBV15	TRBJ2-7	TGTGCCACCAAGCACAGGGAGTTTTCAGAGCAGTACTTC	CATKHREFSEQYF
-	TRBD2	TRBV9	TRBJ2-3	TGTGCCAGCAGCGTTGGGCCTAGCGGGAGTTTCTCCGTAGATACGCAGTATTTT	CASSVGPSGSFSVDTQYF
-	-	TRBV12-5	TRBJ2-4	TGTGCTAGTGGTTTGGCGAGGGGGTACATTCAGTACTTC	CASGLARGYIQYF